The TCR beta chain under discussion was sequenced for a study of T cells expressing NK-cell markers. Background on the study: The eight sequenced donors comprised seven who were HCMV-seropositive and one who was seronegative. General study findings and limits: Roughly six donors showed dominant NKG2C+ clonotypes comprising about 1.0-7.5% of their CD8+ T cells. The same clonotypes also predominated in the CD3+CD56-NKG2C+ fraction of a handful of donors.

This CDR3 region has 12 residues. As to this clonotype: What it binds is unknown.

TCRdb reprocessed the 5' RACE reads; each CDR3 protein has one entry and no DNA is given. This sample's table reports roughly 120,000 distinct CDR3 sequences. The sample was blood T cells: a sorted CD56 or NKG2C T cell subset, CD4+ or CD8+ T cells, or bulk PBMC T cells (not recorded which). The sequence was collected from a woman aged 18-70 years in good health. The chain combines TRBV12-3 or TRBV12-4 with TRBJ2-5. CDR3 residues: CASSPQEETQYF.